The 5 T cell receptor beta chains presented below share a single source sample, sequenced in a study of molecular identifiers for immune sequencing clone quantification. TCRdb independently ran MiXCR on the PCR reads; one entry per CDR3 protein. The sample carries about 320,000 distinct CDR3 sequences, about a fifth recorded once. Input material: naive CD8+ T cells from blood, with Jurkat cell RNA spiked in. The sample's subset: FACS-sorted CD8+CD4-CCR7+CD45RA+ naive T cells. The receptors derive from a human donor in good health. Some libraries in this study had Jurkat cell RNA spiked in.

Note on this clonotype: A much bigger clone sits one base away, suggesting this may be a read error. The rearrangement joins TRBV4-1 to TRBJ1-5, with D uncertain. Germline-derived CDR1 and CDR2 are MGHRA and YSYEKL. CDR3 length equals 13 residues. CDR3 in DNA: TGCGCCAACAGCCAAGCCAGGAATCAGCCCCAGCATTTT. Encoded protein: CANSQARNQPQHF.

The sample holds many counts of this clonotype. This chain joins TRBV5-4 and TRBJ2-5, with 8 bases matching TRBD2. The V segment lost 0 bases and the J segment 4 bases; nucleotides outside the gene matches: 5. CDR1 is SGHNT and CDR2 is YYREEE in the germline V gene (reference sequence). The CDR3 spans 15 residues. CDR3 residues: CASSLVPTSGETQYF. CDR3 bases: TGTGCCAGCAGCTTGGTTCCTACTAGCGGAGAGACCCAGTACTTC.

A word on this clonotype: A read error is possible here, since a much larger clone lies one base away. The chain carries TRBV6-5 and TRBJ2-7; no clear D. This CDR3 is 13 amino acids long. Germline values: CDR1 MNHEY, CDR2 SVGAGI. CDR3 DNA sequence: TGTGCCAACAGTTACCTCCCATCCTACGAGCAGTACTTC. Translating gives CANSYLPSYEQYF.

As to this clonotype: This may arise from a read error, as a much more abundant clone is one base away. The rearrangement links TRBV12-3 or TRBV12-4 to TRBJ2-5, with D perhaps TRBD1 (6 bases). Trimming took off 1 base at V and 4 bases at J, with 16 bases between the two ends. CDR3 size: 16 residues. The CDR3 protein is CASSLGARGQVETQYF. The CDR3 coding sequence is TGTGCCAGCAGTTTAGGTGCCAGGGGCCAGGTAGAGACCCAGTACTTC.

The table lists this clonotype with many counts. V is TRBV4-3 and J is TRBJ2-3; D is unresolved. V dropped 3 bases and J dropped 2 bases, with 15 bases sitting between them. This CDR3 is built from 16 residues. In germline, CDR1 is LGHNA, CDR2 YSLEER. CDR3 protein: CASSQGSQAPTDTQYF. The CDR3 nucleotides are TGCGCCAGCAGCCAGGGTAGCCAAGCCCCCACAGATACGCAGTATTTT.